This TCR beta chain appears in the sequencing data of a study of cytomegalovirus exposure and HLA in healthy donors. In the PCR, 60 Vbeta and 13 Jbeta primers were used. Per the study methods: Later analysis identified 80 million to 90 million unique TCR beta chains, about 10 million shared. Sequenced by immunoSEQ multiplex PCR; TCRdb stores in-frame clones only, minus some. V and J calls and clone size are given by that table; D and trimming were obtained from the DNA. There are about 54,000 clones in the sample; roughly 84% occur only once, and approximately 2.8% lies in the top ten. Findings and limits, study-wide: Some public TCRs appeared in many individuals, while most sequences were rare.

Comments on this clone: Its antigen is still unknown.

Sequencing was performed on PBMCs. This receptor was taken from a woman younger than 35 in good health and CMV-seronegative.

The chain's CDR3 is CASSQEGAGATGELFF. The CDR3 nucleotides read TGTGCCAGCAGCCAAGAAGGAGCGGGAGCCACCGGGGAGCTGTTTTTT. This chain uses TRBV4-2 with TRBJ2-2, with TRBD2 matching over 8 bases. The CDR3 runs to 16 residues. In germline, CDR1 is LGHNA, CDR2 YNFKEQ. The junction had 4 bases not matched to a gene; V was cut back by 0 bases and J by 4 bases.